A single sample gave rise to the 23 T cell receptor beta chains below, sequenced in a study of blood T cell repertoires in COVID-19. This table comes from immunoSEQ multiplex PCR, and its TCRdb copy is limited to in-frame clones, with some not included. The sample records some 98,000 clones, about 80% being singletons. Sequenced: peripheral blood. The receptor source for this set is a man between 65 and 85 years old with acute or convalescent COVID-19.

The chain uses TRBV6-2 or TRBV6-3 and TRBJ2-3, with TRBD2 matching over 9 bases. The ends lost 2 bases at V and 2 bases at J; junction bases unmatched: 5. The CDR3 totals 16 residues. Germline lookup yields CDR1 MNHEY and CDR2 SVGEGT. The CDR3 is CASSYGLAGYTDTQYF. CDR3 coding DNA: TGTGCCAGCAGTTACGGGCTAGCGGGATACACAGATACGCAGTATTTT.

The chain combines TRBV19 with TRBJ1-1; 9 nucleotides agree with TRBD1. Per germline, CDR1 LNHDA and CDR2 SQIVND (reference sequence). J was trimmed by 5 bases and V by 5 bases; bases with no gene match: 9. CDR3 size: 15 residues. CDR3 nucleotide sequence: TGTGCCAGTAGTCCGCGCCGGGACAGGGTGACTGAAGCTTTCTTT. It is translated as CASSPRRDRVTEAFF.

This clone came up once. The V and J genes are TRBV6-5 and TRBJ1-6, with a possible D match to TRBD1 (6 bases). Per germline, CDR1 MNHEY and CDR2 SVGAGI. The CDR3 runs to 11 residues. The V and J ends lost 4 bases and 13 bases respectively, with 8 bases between them. The CDR3 coding sequence is TGTGCCAGCAGTTCAGGGGAGCCCCTCCACTTT. Its translation is CASSSGEPLHF.

CDR3 nucleotide sequence: TGTGCCTGGTCCGACATCATGACTAACTATGGCTACACCTTC. Encoded protein: CAWSDIMTNYGYTF. This chain uses TRBV30 with TRBJ1-2, with D unresolved. Germline CDR1 is GTSNPN and CDR2 is SVGIG (reference sequence). V was pared by 5 bases and J by 0 bases, with 13 bases between. This CDR3 comprises 14 residues.

This chain uses TRBV18 with TRBJ2-1; D is uncertain. CDR1 is KGHSH and CDR2 is LQKENI in the germline V gene. This CDR3 is built from 13 residues. The V end lost 0 bases, the J end lost 3 bases, and 3 bases lay between the germline ends. The chain's CDR3 is CASSPPSYNEQFF. CDR3 in DNA: TGTGCCAGCTCACCACCTAGCTACAATGAGCAGTTCTTC.

The chain has TRBV3-1 (or the pseudogene TRBV3-2) and TRBJ2-3; D is undetermined. The germline V and J ends were trimmed by 4 bases and 2 bases, with 10 bases remaining between them. The CDR3 is 14 residues long. Germline V gives CDR1 LGHDT, CDR2 YNNKEL (reference sequence). Written as DNA, the CDR3 is TGTGCCAGCAGCCCGAGATTAGACACAGATACGCAGTATTTT. It specifies CASSPRLDTDTQYF.

The chain has TRBV5-5 and TRBJ1-2, with TRBD1 matching over 7 bases. This CDR3 has 16 amino acids. CDR1 is SGHKS and CDR2 is YYEKEE in the germline V gene (reference sequence). The junction had 18 bases not matched to a gene; V was cut back by 5 bases and J by 8 bases. The CDR3 coding sequence is TGTGCCAGCAGAAATCGACAGGGAGGCGGGACTAGCGGCTACACCTTC. Amino acid sequence: CASRNRQGGGTSGYTF.

The rearrangement joins TRBV5-1 to TRBJ1-2, with 9 bases identical to TRBD1. This CDR3 region has 15 residues. The V segment lost 5 bases and the J segment 6 bases; nucleotides outside the gene matches: 11. CDR1 SGHRS and CDR2 YFSETQ come from the germline V gene. The CDR3 DNA reads TGCGCCAGCAGTATAGGACAGGGGAGGATGGATGGCTACACCTTC. Protein sequence: CASSIGQGRMDGYTF.

This clone showed up just a few times. The chain links TRBV12-5 to TRBJ1-6; the D gene is possibly TRBD1 (5 bases). CDR3 length: 12 residues. Germline CDR1 LGHNT, CDR2 FRNRAP. V lost 7 bases and J 7 bases, leaving 8 bases between the germline ends. In DNA, the CDR3 is TGTGCTAGTGCCCAGGGCAATTCACCCCTCCACTTT. Its translation is CASAQGNSPLHF.

The chain links TRBV7-9 to TRBJ2-2; D may be TRBD2 (5 bases). V lost 3 bases and J 6 bases, leaving 11 bases between the germline ends. Germline V gene sequence: CDR1 SEHNR, CDR2 FQNEAQ (reference sequence). The CDR3 runs to 14 residues. The CDR3 protein is CASSFEGLAGELFF. The CDR3 coding sequence is TGTGCCAGCAGCTTTGAGGGTCTGGCCGGGGAGCTGTTTTTT.

This clone was counted once. The rearrangement joins TRBV30 to TRBJ1-1, with D unresolved. The germline V gene has CDR1 GTSNPN and CDR2 SVGIG (reference sequence). V lost 4 bases and J lost 0, with 12 bases in between. This CDR3 comprises 14 residues. DNA of the CDR3: TGTGCCTGGATTTCGGGAAACATGAACACTGAAGCTTTCTTT. Translated, it gives CAWISGNMNTEAFF.

The CDR3 loop is CASRTNGQGLKNQPQHF. CDR3 bases: TGTGCCAGTAGGACAAACGGACAGGGGCTAAAAAATCAGCCCCAGCATTTT. V usage is TRBV19 and J usage is TRBJ1-5; 9 bases are a match to TRBD1. Trimming cost V 6 bases and J 4 bases; bases outside gene matches: 13. Germline V gene lookup returns CDR1 LNHDA and CDR2 SQIVND (reference sequence). This CDR3 region has 17 residues.

In this sample, this clone turned up a few times. The J gene is TRBJ1-1, the V gene TRBV29-1; TRBD1 aligns across 7 bases. V shed 6 bases, J shed 6 bases, and the junction held 7 bases outside the gene matches. The CDR3 is 12 amino acids. The germline V gene has CDR1 SQVTM and CDR2 ANQGSEA. The CDR3 coding sequence is TGCAGCGTGATACAGGGGTTGGCTGAAGCTTTCTTT. This gives the protein CSVIQGLAEAFF.

This chain connects TRBV20-1 to TRBJ2-7; D perhaps matches TRBD2 (6 bases). The V and J ends lost 6 bases and 6 bases respectively, with 12 bases between them. Looked up from germline, CDR1 is DFQATT and CDR2 is SNEGSKA (reference sequence). The CDR3 has 11 residues. CDR3 amino acids: CSAAGTREQYF. CDR3 nucleotide sequence: TGCAGTGCGGCCGGGACTCGCGAGCAGTACTTC.

This rearrangement joins TRBV28 to TRBJ1-1, with a possible D match to TRBD1 (5 bases). The germline CDR1 and CDR2 sequences are MDHEN and SYDVKM. This CDR3 spans 15 amino acids. V lost 5 bases, J lost 0 bases, and 13 bases lay in between. CDR3 nucleotides: TGTGCCAGCAGTGTGGGGACTGCCTTGAACACTGAAGCTTTCTTT. Residues: CASSVGTALNTEAFF.

About this clone itself: One end of the junction does not line up with germline, which may come from a read error. The chain joins TRBV7-7 to TRBJ2-7; 9 bases fit TRBD1. In germline, CDR1 is SSHAT, CDR2 FNYEAQ (reference sequence). This CDR3 has 13 residues. CDR3 bases: TGTGCTAGCAGCTGGGACAGGGATTACGAGCAGTACTTC. This encodes CASSWDRDYEQYF.

The chain recombines TRBV7-9 with TRBJ2-1; D perhaps matches TRBD1 (6 bases). The V end was cut by 6 bases, the J end by 5 bases, with 14 bases between. The CDR3 runs 14 residues. Germline CDR1 reads SEHNR; CDR2 reads FQNEAQ (reference sequence). The CDR3 DNA reads TGTGCCAGCAGGACACTTCAGGGGAACAATGAGCAGTTCTTC. Translated, it gives CASRTLQGNNEQFF.

The chain uses TRBV11-2 and TRBJ2-7, with TRBD1 matching 7 bases. The CDR3 length is 13 residues. V lost 3 bases, J lost 6 bases, and 5 bases stayed unmatched. CDR1 and CDR2 (germline): SGHAT, FQNNGV. This CDR3 is CASSFDRDGEQYF. CDR3 coding DNA: TGTGCCAGCAGCTTTGACAGGGATGGCGAGCAGTACTTC.

This clone showed up just once. V usage is TRBV4-2 and J usage is TRBJ2-3, with TRBD2 matching over 11 bases. Germline CDR1 LGHNA, CDR2 YNFKEQ. This CDR3 comprises 16 residues. J was trimmed by 2 bases and V by 2 bases; bases with no gene match: 3. The CDR3 DNA reads as TGTGCCAGCAGCCAAAAGACTAGCGGGGACACAGATACGCAGTATTTT. Translated, it gives CASSQKTSGDTDTQYF.

V usage is TRBV11-2 and J usage is TRBJ2-3; TRBD2 matches 7 bases. The junction had 11 bases not matched to a gene; V was cut back by 3 bases and J by 2 bases. Germline CDR1 and CDR2: SGHAT and FQNNGV. The CDR3 is 17 amino acids. The CDR3 sequence: CASSFMASGTPTDTQYF. CDR3 sequence (DNA): TGTGCCAGCAGCTTTATGGCTAGCGGCACCCCCACAGATACGCAGTATTTT.

The chain employs TRBV12-3 or TRBV12-4 and TRBJ2-1, with D perhaps TRBD2 (5 bases). V lost 7 bases to trimming and J lost 10 bases, with 14 bases between them. CDR3 length equals 12 residues. The CDR3 reads CASNTRREEQFF. CDR3 nucleotide sequence: TGTGCCAGCAATACCCGTCGGGAAGAGCAGTTCTTC.

The chain employs TRBV27 and TRBJ1-5; tentatively, D is TRBD1 (5 bases). The CDR3 length is 16 residues. From germline, CDR1 is MNHEY and CDR2 SMNVEV (reference sequence). Trimming pared 4 bases from V and 0 bases from J, leaving 13 bases between. The CDR3 loop is CASSSTGEYSNQPQHF. CDR3 sequence (DNA): TGTGCCAGCAGTTCCACAGGAGAATATAGCAATCAGCCCCAGCATTTT.

This rearrangement joins TRBV6-4 to TRBJ1-6; 9 bases fit TRBD1. The V segment lost 6 bases and the J segment 9 bases; nucleotides outside the gene matches: 6. The CDR3 loop spans 14 amino acids. Germline CDR1 and CDR2: MRHNA and SNTAGT. The CDR3 spells CASREQGARSPLHF. The CDR3 coding sequence is TGTGCCAGCAGGGAACAGGGGGCGCGTTCACCCCTCCACTTT.